This note documents a single T cell receptor (beta chain) sequence. Its antigen is not known. These data originate in a study of T cells in Graves' hyperthyroidism and ophthalmopathy. Broader study findings: In the blood, most expanded thyroid clonotypes above 0.001 appeared as well.

The investigators amplified TCR beta CDR3 regions from RNA transcripts. HTBI primers drove first-round RT-PCR of the TCR CDR3. MiXCR was run by TCRdb on the multiplex PCR reads, yielding one entry per CDR3 protein. In the table there are a few hundred thousand distinct CDR3 sequences, around 45% of which are singletons. Sequencing was done on a sample of peripheral blood or thyroid tissue (not recorded which). The receptor was isolated from a woman aged 18-29 years with Graves' hyperthyroidism.

The CDR3 sequence: CSVVPRDRVNTF. The CDR3 bases are TGCAGCGTTGTGCCCCGGGACAGGGTGAACACCTTC. The chain uses TRBV29-1 and TRBJ1-2, with 9 bases lining up with TRBD1. This CDR3 comprises 12 residues. Trimming took 4 bases from V and 12 from J; bases not matched to a gene: 9. In germline, CDR1 is SQVTM, CDR2 ANQGSEA.